This T cell receptor beta chain stems from a study of T cells in Graves' hyperthyroidism and ophthalmopathy. Study-wide context: Any treatment followed the collection of peripheral blood at initial diagnosis. Study-wide results and caveats: Blood also carried most thyroid clonotypes expanded above 0.001.

This clonotype was counted a few times. Its antigen remains unidentified. Researchers took RNA transcripts and amplified the TCR beta CDR3 regions from them. In the first-round RT-PCR of the TCR CDR3, the HTBI primer set was used. TCRdb used MiXCR to reprocess the multiplex PCR reads, holding one entry per CDR3 protein. The top ten clones hold approximately 13% of a sample with about 640,000 distinct CDR3 sequences, 14% of them seen once. Uncontrolled infection, other autoimmune disease, pregnancy or lactation excluded patients. Fresh peripheral blood, about 10 ml of it, supplied the PBMCs. The clonotype comes from a woman in her forties or fifties with Graves' ophthalmopathy. Sequencing was done on a sample of blood.

CDR3 loop: CASSSQQSYEQYF. The CDR3 bases are TGTGCCAGCAGTTCTCAACAGAGCTACGAGCAGTACTTC. The genes are TRBV12-3 or TRBV12-4 and TRBJ2-7, with D unresolved. V was cut by 4 bases and J by 3 bases, with 10 bases left in between. This CDR3 is built from 13 residues.